Listed below are T cell receptor beta chains from one sample, sequenced in a study of cytomegalovirus exposure and HLA in healthy donors. Profiling relied on immunoSEQ multiplex PCR, and the TCRdb table lists in-frame clones only, not all of them. The sample carries more than 75,000 clones, 74% recorded once. Sequenced input: PBMCs. The receptors were sampled from a man in his forties in good health and CMV-seropositive. CDR3s include the opening cysteine and the closing phenylalanine or tryptophan. Each record gives: clone size, J gene, CDR3 length, V gene, D gene, CDR3 DNA, CDR3 protein. D genes are given only for firm matches. Size is omitted from some rows. Given values are once, few, many or a class for expanded clones.

once	TRBJ2-3	17	TRBV9	.	TGTGCCAGCAGCGTAAGGGCGGGGACCTCTAGCACAGATACGCAGTATTTT	CASSVRAGTSSTDTQYF
.	TRBJ2-2	15	TRBV5-1	TRBD1	TGCGCCAGCAGCCCCGGGACAGTCGGTACCGGGGAGCTGTTTTTT	CASSPGTVGTGELFF
.	TRBJ1-2	12	TRBV10-3	.	TGTGCCATCAGTGACGGTGCCTATGGCTACACCTTC	CAISDGAYGYTF
.	TRBJ2-7	15	TRBV5-5	TRBD1	TGTGCCAGCAGCTTGGGGGACAGGGGCTCCTACGAGCAGTACTTC	CASSLGDRGSYEQYF
.	TRBJ2-5	14	TRBV10-3	.	TGTGCCATCGGCCGGGGGACCCAGGGAGAGACCCAGTACTTC	CAIGRGTQGETQYF
.	TRBJ2-1	19	TRBV23-1	TRBD1	TGCGCCAGCAGGAACCCGGGACAGGGTAATTTCCCCTCCTACAATGAGCAGTTCTTC	CASRNPGQGNFPSYNEQFF
.	TRBJ1-1	10	TRBV6-1	.	TGTGCCAGCAGGGCACCCGAAGCTTTCTTT	CASRAPEAFF
.	TRBJ1-1	13	TRBV7-2	.	TGTGCCAGCAGCACACGGGAGAACACTGAAGCTTTCTTT	CASSTRENTEAFF
.	TRBJ2-5	15	TRBV7-2	TRBD1	TGTGCCAGCAGTCAAGACAGGGAGTCAGGAGGGACCCAGTACTTC	CASSQDRESGGTQYF
.	TRBJ2-1	13	TRBV30	.	TGTGCCTGGATGCTAGGGGTTGGGAATGAGCAGTTCTTC	CAWMLGVGNEQFF
.	TRBJ1-3	12	TRBV7-9	.	TGTGCCAGCAGCTCCCCACGGAACACCATATATTTT	CASSSPRNTIYF
.	TRBJ2-3	15	TRBV6-5	TRBD2	TGTGCCAGCAGTTCCTCTAGCGGGGGGTTAGATACGCAGTATTTT	CASSSSSGGLDTQYF
.	TRBJ1-5	15	TRBV28	.	TGTGCCAGCAGTTCGCGTCGGGGGGGCGGTCAGCCCCAGCATTTT	CASSSRRGGGQPQHF
.	TRBJ1-1	13	TRBV29-1	.	TGCAGCGTTGAGGGGGCAGGGAACACTGAAGCTTTCTTT	CSVEGAGNTEAFF
.	TRBJ1-2	13	TRBV29-1	.	TGCAGCGTCCGCTCCGACACGGACTATGGCTACACCTTC	CSVRSDTDYGYTF
.	TRBJ2-7	18	TRBV27	TRBD2	TGTGCCAGCAGTGGAATGCGTAGCGGGGCCCAGGTCGTCCACGAGCAGTACTTC	CASSGMRSGAQVVHEQYF
.	TRBJ2-1	17	TRBV5-4	TRBD2	TGTGCCAGCAGCGCCAGTCTCACTAGCGGCTCCTACAATGAGCAGTTCTTC	CASSASLTSGSYNEQFF
.	TRBJ1-1	15	TRBV28	TRBD1	TGTGCCAGCTCTCCACCGGGACAGTTGAACACTGAAGCTTTCTTT	CASSPPGQLNTEAFF
.	TRBJ2-7	15	TRBV7-2	.	TGTGCCAGCAGCTTAGCACAGGGCAAGGGCTACGAGCAGTACTTC	CASSLAQGKGYEQYF
.	TRBJ1-2	15	TRBV2	.	TGTGCCAGCAGGGGCGGACCCGACGGACTTTATGGCTACACCTTC	CASRGGPDGLYGYTF
.	TRBJ2-7	14	TRBV28	.	TGTGCCAGCAGTTCTTTAAACAGGGTGTACGAGCAGTACTTC	CASSSLNRVYEQYF
.	TRBJ1-2	15	TRBV5-1	.	TGCGCCAGCAGCTTATTATCCGGGGGGCTCTCTGGCTACACCTTC	CASSLLSGGLSGYTF
few	TRBJ2-1	20	TRBV29-1	.	TGCAGCGTTCCAAAACCCCGCCGCCCCACGACTATTCGTTCCTACAATGAGCAGTTCTTC	CSVPKPRRPTTIRSYNEQFF
.	TRBJ2-7	13	TRBV29-1	.	TGCAGCGTCGGCGTCGGTAGCGGCTACGAGCAGTACTTC	CSVGVGSGYEQYF
.	TRBJ2-5	15	TRBV10-2	TRBD1	TGCGCCAGCAGTGCACCGGGACAGGGCCAAGAGACCCAGTACTTC	CASSAPGQGQETQYF
.	TRBJ2-1	18	TRBV28	TRBD2	TGTGCCAGCAGCCCCGCTAGCGGGAGGGCATTTTCCCACAATGAGCAGTTCTTC	CASSPASGRAFSHNEQFF
few	TRBJ2-1	12	TRBV2	.	TGTGCCAGCACGGGGGAAAACAATGAGCAGTTCTTC	CASTGENNEQFF
.	TRBJ2-2	17	TRBV5-1	TRBD1	TGCGCCAGCAGCTTGAACACTAGGACAGGGAACACCGGGGAGCTGTTTTTT	CASSLNTRTGNTGELFF
.	TRBJ2-2	16	TRBV7-2	TRBD1	TGTGCCAGCAGCTCGACCGGGACAGGGGGCACCGGGGAGCTGTTTTTT	CASSSTGTGGTGELFF
.	TRBJ2-2	17	TRBV4-1	.	TGCGCCACAGGGGACCCAACGGACACCGAATGGCCCGGGGAGCTGTTTTTT	CATGDPTDTEWPGELFF
.	TRBJ1-2	13	TRBV27	.	TGTGCCAGCAGCCCCGGACAGAATTATGGCTACACCTTC	CASSPGQNYGYTF
.	TRBJ1-5	16	TRBV6-1	.	TGTGCCAGCAGTGAAGGTTGGACAGCTACAGGTCAGCCCCAGCATTTT	CASSEGWTATGQPQHF
.	TRBJ2-1	14	TRBV11-3	TRBD1	TGTGCCAGCAGCTTAAACAGGGGGGACAATGAGCAGTTCTTC	CASSLNRGDNEQFF
once	TRBJ2-4	13	TRBV2	.	TGTGCCAGCAGAGGGGAAGGGGAAAACATTCAGTACTTC	CASRGEGENIQYF
once	TRBJ2-3	13	TRBV30	.	TGTGCCCGCCGCGCGGGGGCAACAGATACGCAGTATTTT	CARRAGATDTQYF
.	TRBJ2-4	13	TRBV6-5	.	TGTGCCAGCAGTCAGGGGGCCAAAAACATTCAGTACTTC	CASSQGAKNIQYF
few	TRBJ2-1	15	TRBV7-3	.	TGTGCCAGCAGCTTAATAAGCGGGCTCTACAATGAGCAGTTCTTC	CASSLISGLYNEQFF
.	TRBJ1-5	14	TRBV27	.	TGTGCCAGCAGTTTGTTACAGGGTAGGCAGCCCCAGCATTTT	CASSLLQGRQPQHF
.	TRBJ2-7	16	TRBV28	.	TGTGCCAGCAGTTTTCAGGGGACGGTGATGGCTCTCGAGCAGTACTTC	CASSFQGTVMALEQYF